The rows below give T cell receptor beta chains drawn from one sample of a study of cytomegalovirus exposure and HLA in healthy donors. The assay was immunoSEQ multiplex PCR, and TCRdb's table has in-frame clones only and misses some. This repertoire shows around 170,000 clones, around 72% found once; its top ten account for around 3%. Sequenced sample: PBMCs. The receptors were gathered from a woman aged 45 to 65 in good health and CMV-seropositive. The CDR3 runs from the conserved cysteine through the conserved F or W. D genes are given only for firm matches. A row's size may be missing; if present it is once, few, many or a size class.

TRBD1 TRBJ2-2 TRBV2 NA CASHPRTGTTGELFF TGTGCCAGCCACCCCCGGACAGGGACGACCGGGGAGCTGTTTTTT
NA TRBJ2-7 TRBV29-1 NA CSVRLDYYEQYF TGCAGCGTTAGACTAGATTACTACGAGCAGTACTTC
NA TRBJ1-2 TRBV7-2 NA CASSLAPASEVGYTF TGTGCCAGCAGCTTAGCTCCGGCGAGCGAAGTTGGCTACACCTTC
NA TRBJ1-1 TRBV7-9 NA CASSPSGWGTEAFF TGTGCCAGCAGCCCGTCGGGGTGGGGCACTGAAGCTTTCTTT
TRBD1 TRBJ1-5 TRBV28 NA CASSLWVLGQTNQPQHF TGTGCCAGCAGTTTATGGGTGTTGGGACAGACCAATCAGCCCCAGCATTTT
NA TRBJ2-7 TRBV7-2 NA CASSLDATSYEQYF TGTGCCAGCAGCTTAGATGCTACCTCCTACGAGCAGTACTTC
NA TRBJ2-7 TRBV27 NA CASSSDKSYEQYF TGTGCCAGCAGTTCTGACAAATCCTACGAGCAGTACTTC
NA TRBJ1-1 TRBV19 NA CASSSEVLAFF TGTGCCAGTAGTTCGGAGGTGCTTGCTTTCTTT
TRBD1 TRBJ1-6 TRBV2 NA CASSGTGLYNSPLHF TGTGCCAGCAGTGGGACAGGGCTCTATAATTCACCCCTCCACTTT
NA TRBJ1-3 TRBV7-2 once CASSSQGSGNTIYF TGTGCCAGCAGCTCCCAGGGCTCCGGAAACACCATATATTTT
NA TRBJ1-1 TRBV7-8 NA CASSLALGGVMNTEAFF TGTGCCAGCAGCTTAGCCTTAGGGGGAGTGATGAACACTGAAGCTTTCTTT
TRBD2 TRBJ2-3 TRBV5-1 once CASSLGLAGGPDTQYF TGCGCCAGCAGCCTGGGACTGGCGGGAGGGCCAGATACGCAGTATTTT
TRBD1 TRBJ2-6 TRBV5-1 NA CASSIGQGNTGANVLTF TGCGCCAGCAGCATAGGACAGGGAAACACTGGGGCCAACGTCCTGACTTTC
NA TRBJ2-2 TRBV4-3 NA CASSFPRASENTGELFF TGCGCCAGCAGTTTCCCCCGAGCTAGCGAGAACACCGGGGAGCTGTTTTTT
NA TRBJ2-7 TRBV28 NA CASSPGTPYEQYF TGTGCCAGCAGTCCCGGGACACCCTACGAGCAGTACTTC
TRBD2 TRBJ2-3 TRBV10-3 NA CAISPTSGGTDTQYF TGTGCCATCAGCCCGACTAGCGGGGGAACAGATACGCAGTATTTT
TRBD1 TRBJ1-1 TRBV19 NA CASSLRSGDRGAEAFF TGTGCCAGTAGTTTACGTTCGGGGGACAGGGGGGCTGAAGCTTTCTTT
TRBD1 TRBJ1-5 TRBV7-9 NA CASSEGQVNQPQHF TGTGCCAGCAGCGAGGGACAGGTAAATCAGCCCCAGCATTTT
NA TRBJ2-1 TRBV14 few CASSPGIAYNEQFF TGTGCCAGCAGCCCCGGGATTGCATACAATGAGCAGTTCTTC
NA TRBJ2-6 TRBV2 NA CASRVGANGLTF TGTGCCAGCAGGGTTGGGGCCAACGGCCTGACTTTC
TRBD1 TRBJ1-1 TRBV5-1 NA CASSMQGARGTEAFF TGCGCCAGCAGCATGCAGGGGGCGCGAGGGACTGAAGCTTTCTTT
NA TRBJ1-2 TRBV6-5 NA CASRSTVYYGYTF TGTGCCAGCAGATCGACAGTATACTATGGCTACACCTTC
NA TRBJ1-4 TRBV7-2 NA CASSPNLGSTNEKLFF TGTGCCAGCAGCCCCAACCTGGGCAGTACTAATGAAAAACTGTTTTTT
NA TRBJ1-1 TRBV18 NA CASSPPAGADEAFF TGTGCCAGCTCACCCCCCGCCGGAGCTGATGAAGCTTTCTTT
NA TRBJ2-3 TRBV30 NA CAHGTAVLLTQYF TGTGCCCACGGAACGGCGGTCCTCCTTACGCAGTATTTT
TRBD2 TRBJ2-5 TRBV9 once CASSVTGGGETQYF TGTGCCAGCAGCGTGACGGGGGGGGGAGAGACCCAGTACTTC
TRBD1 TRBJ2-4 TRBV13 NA CASSFGTGGNSQYF TGTGCCAGCAGCTTTGGGACAGGGGGAAACAGTCAGTACTTC
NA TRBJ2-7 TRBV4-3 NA CASSQDSTGGSEQYF TGCGCCAGCAGCCAAGATTCGACCGGCGGCTCCGAGCAGTACTTC
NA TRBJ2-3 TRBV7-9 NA CASSPFAVGTDTQYF TGTGCCAGCAGCCCTTTCGCAGTGGGCACAGATACGCAGTATTTT
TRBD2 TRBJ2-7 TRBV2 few CASTETSGPYEQYF TGTGCCAGCACAGAAACTAGCGGACCCTACGAGCAGTACTTC
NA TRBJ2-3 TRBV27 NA CASRWAGMADTQYF TGTGCCAGCAGGTGGGCAGGGATGGCAGATACGCAGTATTTT
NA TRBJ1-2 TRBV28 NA CASSPFLGGPVYGYTF TGTGCCAGCAGCCCATTTCTCGGAGGACCAGTTTATGGCTACACCTTC
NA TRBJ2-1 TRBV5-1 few CASSSQGNEQFF TGCGCCAGCAGCTCACAGGGAAACGAGCAGTTCTTC
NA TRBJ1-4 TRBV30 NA CAFTFRGRLNEKLFF TGTGCCTTTACCTTTAGGGGCCGCCTGAATGAAAAACTGTTTTTT
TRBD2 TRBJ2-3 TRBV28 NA CASAGGLRTDTQYF TGTGCCAGCGCGGGAGGGTTGCGCACAGATACGCAGTATTTT
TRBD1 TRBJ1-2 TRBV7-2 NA CASSPRGQVVGYTF TGTGCCAGCAGCCCCAGAGGACAGGTTGTAGGGTACACCTTC
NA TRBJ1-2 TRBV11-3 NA CASSSRGGNYGYTF TGTGCCAGCAGCTCTCGGGGGGGAAACTATGGCTACACCTTC
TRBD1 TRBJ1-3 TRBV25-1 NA CASSLDRAGNTIYF TGTGCCAGCAGCCTGGACAGGGCAGGAAACACCATATATTTT
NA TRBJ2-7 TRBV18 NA CASSPYDRTDEQYF TGTGCCAGCTCACCCTACGACAGGACGGACGAGCAGTACTTC
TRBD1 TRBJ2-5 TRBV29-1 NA CSVVGTEETQYF TGCAGCGTTGTAGGGACAGAGGAGACCCAGTACTTC
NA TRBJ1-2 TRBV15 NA CATSRDQGGYTF TGTGCCACCAGCAGAGATCAGGGCGGCTACACCTTC
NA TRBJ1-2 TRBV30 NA CAWSVELGARYGYTF TGTGCCTGGAGTGTAGAGTTGGGGGCTCGATATGGCTACACCTTC
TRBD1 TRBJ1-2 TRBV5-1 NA CASSLVDRELDGYTF TGCGCCAGCAGCTTGGTCGACAGGGAGCTTGATGGCTACACCTTC
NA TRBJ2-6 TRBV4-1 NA CASSHLGRDSGANVLTF TGCGCCAGCAGCCACCTAGGTCGGGACTCTGGGGCCAACGTCCTGACTTTC
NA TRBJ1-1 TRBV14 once CASSQVQGITEAFF TGTGCCAGCAGCCAAGTCCAGGGTATCACTGAAGCTTTCTTT
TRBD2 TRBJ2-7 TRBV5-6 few CASSWERGSSSYEQYF TGTGCCAGCAGCTGGGAGCGGGGGTCCTCCTCCTACGAGCAGTACTTC
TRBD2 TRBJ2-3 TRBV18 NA CASSPYPSGATDTQYF TGTGCCAGCTCACCCTACCCGAGCGGGGCCACAGATACGCAGTATTTT
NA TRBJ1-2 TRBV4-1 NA CASSQVAGEVYYGYTF TGCGCCAGCAGCCAAGTCGCGGGGGAGGTGTACTATGGCTACACCTTC
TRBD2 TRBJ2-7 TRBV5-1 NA CASGLAGNLREQYF TGCGCCAGCGGCTTAGCGGGCAACTTGCGGGAGCAGTACTTC
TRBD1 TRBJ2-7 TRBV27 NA CASSSIQGFRNEQYF TGTGCCAGCAGTTCCATACAGGGGTTTAGGAACGAGCAGTACTTC
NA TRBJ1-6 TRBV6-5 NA CASTPGTYNSPLHF TGTGCCAGCACCCCCGGGACTTATAATTCACCCCTCCACTTT
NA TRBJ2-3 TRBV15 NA CATSASGLRTDTQYF TGTGCCACCAGCGCGTCTGGACTTAGGACAGATACGCAGTATTTT
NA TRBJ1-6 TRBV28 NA CASSIVRRTSPLHF TGTGCCAGCAGCATAGTTAGGAGGACGTCACCCCTCCACTTT
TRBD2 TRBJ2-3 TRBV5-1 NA CASSVGLAGAYTQYF TGCGCCAGCAGCGTGGGACTAGCGGGGGCGTATACGCAGTATTTT